One and the same sample provided the 26 T cell receptor beta chains below, sequenced in a study of beta chain features in type 1 diabetes. Study findings and constraints: For Type 1 diabetes patients, all four CD4+ subsets carried TCRB CDR3s that were moderately but significantly shorter.

Since all of the isolated RNA was reverse transcribed, expressed TCRB transcripts were what got sequenced. TCRdb keeps only in-frame clones here, not all; method: immunoSEQ multiplex PCR. The sample carries 150,000 to 190,000 clones, over 9% recorded once. No antigen is known for these receptors. Specimen: central memory CD4+ T cells from blood. These receptors all come from a man younger than 40 with type 1 diabetes.

The table lists this clone with a few counts. The V gene is TRBV7-9, the J gene TRBJ1-2; 11 bases agree with TRBD1. J was trimmed by 4 bases and V by 0 bases; bases with no gene match: 1. Germline V CDR1 and CDR2: SEHNR, FQNEAQ (reference sequence). The CDR3 contains 15 residues. DNA for the CDR3: TGTGCCAGCAGCTTAGCGGACAGGGGGCCCTATGGCTACACCTTC. Protein product: CASSLADRGPYGYTF. The whole variable domain, remainder taken from reference TRBV7-9 and TRBJ1-2, is DTGVSQNPRHKITKRGQNVTFRCDPISEHNRLYWYRQTLGQGPEFLTYFQNEAQLEKSRLLSDRFSAERPKGSFSTLEIQRTEQGDSAMYLCASSLADRGPYGYTFGSGTRLTVV.

The chain is built from TRBV7-2 and TRBJ2-7; 7 bases fit TRBD2. CDR3 length equals 14 residues. Looked up from germline, CDR1 is SGHTA and CDR2 is FQGNSA. The V segment lost 4 bases and the J segment 1 base; nucleotides outside the gene matches: 4. CDR3 loop: CASSSGRQSYEQYF. CDR3 DNA: TGTGCCAGCAGCTCCGGGAGGCAGTCCTACGAGCAGTACTTC.

This chain links TRBV29-1 with TRBJ1-2, with 9 bases matching TRBD1. CDR3 size: 13 residues. Germline V gene lookup returns CDR1 SQVTM and CDR2 ANQGSEA. V was pared by 7 bases and J by 3 bases, with 6 bases of the junction left unmatched. CDR3 in amino acids: CSARTGADYGYTF. CDR3 sequence (DNA): TGCAGCGCCCGGACAGGGGCCGACTATGGCTACACCTTC.

The rearrangement uses TRBV27 and TRBJ2-4, with D hard to call. The CDR3 contains 13 residues. Between the trimmed V and J ends, which lost 6 bases and 0 bases, there was a span of 6 bases. The germline gives CDR1 MNHEY, CDR2 SMNVEV (reference sequence). CDR3 sequence (DNA): TGTGCCAGCAGCCGACTAGCCAAAAACATTCAGTACTTC. This gives the protein CASSRLAKNIQYF.

V is TRBV5-1 and J is TRBJ2-1, with 7 bases that match TRBD1. The CDR3 has 16 residues. J was trimmed by 5 bases and V by 3 bases; bases with no gene match: 11. Germline CDR1 SGHRS, CDR2 YFSETQ. In DNA, the CDR3 is TGCGCCAGCAGCTACCTCCCCTCGACAGGGAACAATGAGCAGTTCTTC. It specifies CASSYLPSTGNNEQFF. Full variable domain (outside the CDR3, taken from reference TRBV5-1 and TRBJ2-1): KAGVTQTPRYLIKTRGQQVTLSCSPISGHRSVSWYQQTPGQGLQFLFEYFSETQRNKGNFPGRFSGRQFSNSRSEMNVSTLELGDSALYLCASSYLPSTGNNEQFFGPGTRLTVL.

This clone was found a few times. This chain uses TRBV7-3 with TRBJ2-1; perhaps TRBD2 as D (6 bases). CDR3 length: 15 residues. Between the trimmed V and J ends, which lost 4 bases and 9 bases, there was a span of 19 bases. Germline CDR1 is SGHTA and CDR2 is FQGTGA. CDR3 amino acids: CASSYTRTNLAEQFF. CDR3 coding DNA: TGTGCCAGCAGCTATACCAGGACTAATTTAGCTGAGCAGTTCTTC.

In its sample, this clone was seen a few times. V usage is TRBV7-2 and J usage is TRBJ2-5, with TRBD1 matching 8 bases. The trim removed 5 bases at V and 4 bases at J, leaving 12 bases unmatched. Germline values: CDR1 SGHTA, CDR2 FQGNSA. The CDR3 has 16 residues. The CDR3 loop reads CASSLSGGAVGETQYF. In nucleotides, the CDR3 is TGTGCCAGCAGCCTATCAGGGGGCGCGGTGGGAGAGACCCAGTACTTC. Using reference TRBV7-2 and TRBJ2-5 for the parts outside the CDR3, the full variable domain is GAGVSQSPSNKVTEKGKDVELRCDPISGHTALYWYRQSLGQGLEFLIYFQGNSAPDKSGLPSDRFSAERTGGSVSTLTIQRTQQEDSAVYLCASSLSGGAVGETQYFGPGTRLLVL.

The table lists this clone with a few counts. The chain is built from TRBV28 and TRBJ2-1; D uncertain. This CDR3 has 14 amino acids. Trimming took off 0 bases at V and 0 bases at J, with 3 bases between the two ends. Germline V gene lookup returns CDR1 MDHEN and CDR2 SYDVKM. This chain's CDR3 is CASSLWSSYNEQFF. CDR3 in DNA: TGTGCCAGCAGTTTATGGAGCTCCTACAATGAGCAGTTCTTC.

V and J are TRBV30 and TRBJ2-7, with 10 bases matching TRBD1. Germline CDR1 GTSNPN, CDR2 SVGIG (reference sequence). The CDR3 length is 12 residues. Trimming cost V 6 bases and J 4 bases; bases outside gene matches: 3. The CDR3 reads CACGQGGYEQYF. For the CDR3, the DNA is TGTGCCTGTGGACAGGGGGGATACGAGCAGTACTTC.

This chain links TRBV11-1 with TRBJ2-2; 8 bases agree with TRBD2. Unmatched junction bases numbered 7, after V lost 0 bases and J lost 1 base. The germline gives CDR1 SGHAT, CDR2 FQDESV (reference sequence). There are 18 residues in the CDR3. The chain's CDR3 is CASSLARFTSGNTGELFF. CDR3 sequence (DNA): TGTGCCAGCAGCTTAGCGCGATTTACTAGCGGGAACACCGGGGAGCTGTTTTTT.

The chain carries TRBV7-2 and TRBJ2-5; D ambiguous. Germline CDR1 reads SGHTA; CDR2 reads FQGNSA. V lost 3 bases and J 3 bases, leaving 8 bases between the germline ends. This CDR3 is built from 13 residues. The DNA for the CDR3 is TGTGCCAGCAGCTTTCCCCCCAAAGAGACCCAGTACTTC. This codes for CASSFPPKETQYF. The full variable domain, completed using reference TRBV7-2 and TRBJ2-5, is GAGVSQSPSNKVTEKGKDVELRCDPISGHTALYWYRQSLGQGLEFLIYFQGNSAPDKSGLPSDRFSAERTGGSVSTLTIQRTQQEDSAVYLCASSFPPKETQYFGPGTRLLVL.

In its sample, this clone was seen a few times. This chain connects TRBV6-1 to TRBJ2-1, with 8 bases lining up with TRBD2. The CDR3 consists of 15 residues. The trim removed 7 bases at V and 6 bases at J, leaving 11 bases unmatched. CDR1 MNHNS and CDR2 SASEGT come from the germline V gene. The CDR3 nucleotides are TGTGCCAGCACGGCGTCCCTTAGCGGGATCAATGAGCAGTTCTTC. Translating gives CASTASLSGINEQFF.

This clone was recorded a few times. The genes are TRBV30 and TRBJ2-5; D is possibly TRBD2 (7 bases). The germline V and J ends were trimmed by 0 bases and 5 bases, with 13 bases remaining between them. The CDR3 spans 14 residues. Germline V CDR1 and CDR2: GTSNPN, SVGIG (reference sequence). This chain's CDR3 is CAWSVRGARETQYF. CDR3 nucleotides: TGTGCCTGGAGTGTACGGGGGGCGAGGGAGACCCAGTACTTC.

The sample holds a few counts of this clone. The chain uses TRBV21-1 and TRBJ2-7; the table's D call TRBD1 went unverified against the DNA. TRBV21-1 is recorded as a pseudogene. The CDR3 loop spans 11 amino acids. CDR3 DNA: TGTGCCAGCAGCAACCCCAGCGAGCAGTACTTC. Encoded protein: CASSNPSEQYF.

This clone was seen a few times. The V call is TRBV29-1, the J call TRBJ2-5, with D maybe TRBD2 (5 bases). V was pared by 7 bases and J by 9 bases, with 9 bases between. CDR3 length equals 9 residues. From germline, CDR1 is SQVTM and CDR2 ANQGSEA. The CDR3 here is CSAGGPQYF. The CDR3 DNA sequence: TGCAGCGCCGGCGGGCCCCAGTACTTC.

The gene calls are TRBV7-2 and TRBJ2-1, with D tentatively TRBD1 (5 bases). V lost 3 bases to trimming and J lost 7 bases, with 13 bases between them. Germline CDR1 and CDR2: SGHTA and FQGNSA. CDR3 length: 14 amino acids. The chain's CDR3 is CASSFIARVNEQFF. The CDR3 coding sequence is TGTGCCAGCAGCTTCATTGCCAGGGTAAATGAGCAGTTCTTC.

The table lists this clone with a few counts. This chain joins TRBV30 and TRBJ2-1; 11 bases match TRBD2. Per the germline V gene, CDR1 is GTSNPN and CDR2 is SVGIG (reference sequence). The CDR3 sequence is 13 residues long. V trimming: 0 bases; J trimming: 14 bases; junction bases outside the gene matches: 6. This CDR3 is CAWSVLAGASEFF. CDR3 nucleotides: TGTGCCTGGAGTGTACTAGCGGGGGCCTCTGAGTTCTTC.

This clone was picked up a small number of times. The CDR3 is CASSPRGGEGYGYTF. CDR3 nucleotide sequence: TGTGCCAGCAGTCCACGAGGCGGTGAGGGCTATGGCTACACCTTC. The gene calls are TRBV6-5 and TRBJ1-2; no reliable D call. The V end lost 5 bases, the J end lost 4 bases, and 17 bases lay between the germline ends. The CDR3 spans 15 residues. The germline V gene encodes CDR1 MNHEY and CDR2 SVGAGI.

This clone was counted a few times. The chain employs TRBV5-6 and TRBJ2-1, with D tentatively TRBD2 (5 bases). CDR1 SGHDT and CDR2 YYEEEE come from the germline V gene. V was pared by 2 bases and J by 7 bases, with 16 bases between. This CDR3 is 15 amino acids long. For the CDR3, the DNA is TGTGCCAGCAGCTTTGGTGGGAGCGGTATGAATGAGCAGTTCTTC. This translates into CASSFGGSGMNEQFF.

This clone has only a few counts. The J gene is TRBJ2-5, the V gene TRBV5-6; TRBD1 matches 7 bases. The junction had 2 bases not matched to a gene; V was cut back by 2 bases and J by 1 base. The germline V gene encodes CDR1 SGHDT and CDR2 YYEEEE. The CDR3 runs to 14 residues. CDR3 region: CASSFRDSQETQYF. In nucleotides, the CDR3 is TGTGCCAGCAGCTTCCGGGACAGCCAAGAGACCCAGTACTTC. Full variable domain (outside the CDR3, taken from reference TRBV5-6 and TRBJ2-5): DAGVTQSPTHLIKTRGQQVTLRCSPKSGHDTVSWYQQALGQGPQFIFQYYEEEERQRGNFPDRFSGHQFPNYSSELNVNALLLGDSALYLCASSFRDSQETQYFGPGTRLLVL.

This clone showed up just a few times. J is TRBJ2-4 and V is TRBV30, with TRBD2 matching over 12 bases. The CDR3 has 16 residues. Germline lookup yields CDR1 GTSNPN and CDR2 SVGIG (reference sequence). V lost 3 bases, J lost 9 bases, and 12 bases stayed unmatched. CDR3 nucleotide sequence: TGTGCCTGGAGCTTTCGACTAGCGGGAGAGAAGGCCATTCAGTACTTC. Translation: CAWSFRLAGEKAIQYF. Supplemented by reference TRBV30 and TRBJ2-4, the full variable domain reads SQTIHQWPATLVQPVGSPLSLECTVEGTSNPNLYWYRQAAGRGLQLLFYSVGIGQISSEVPQNLSASRPQDRQFILSSKKLLLSDSGFYLCAWSFRLAGEKAIQYFGAGTRLSVL.

This clone was recorded a few times. This chain connects TRBV19 to TRBJ1-1, with D possibly TRBD1 on 5 matching bases. V was trimmed by 5 bases and J by 4 bases, leaving 11 bases between them. The CDR3 sequence is 13 residues long. Germline V gene sequence: CDR1 LNHDA, CDR2 SQIVND (reference sequence). The CDR3 DNA reads TGTGCCAGTAGTGAACAGGCAGGCACTGAAGCTTTCTTT. Protein sequence: CASSEQAGTEAFF.

V and J are TRBV7-3 and TRBJ2-3, with 9 bases aligning to TRBD2. Germline V gene sequence: CDR1 SGHTA, CDR2 FQGTGA. The CDR3 covers 15 residues. With V trimmed by 3 bases and J by 4 bases, 5 bases remained unmatched. The CDR3 nucleotides read TGTGCCAGCAGCTTGACTAGCGGACCTTCAGATACGCAGTATTTT. Its protein product is CASSLTSGPSDTQYF.

The J gene is TRBJ2-7, the V gene TRBV28, with 9 bases aligning to TRBD1. J lost 9 bases, V lost 3 bases, and 9 bases had no gene match. The CDR3 is 14 residues long. Germline V gives CDR1 MDHEN, CDR2 SYDVKM. As DNA, the CDR3 is TGTGCCAGCAGTTTTGGGGACAGGGAATCAAGGCAGTACTTC. It is translated as CASSFGDRESRQYF.

V is TRBV2 and J is TRBJ2-5, with TRBD1 identical over 10 bases. The CDR3 extends over 14 amino acids. Germline V lookup: CDR1 SNHLY, CDR2 FYNNEI. The J segment lost 9 bases and the V segment lost 7 bases, leaving 11 bases of the junction unmatched. The chain's CDR3 is CASMRDRGQEAQYF. CDR3 coding DNA: TGTGCCAGCATGCGGGACAGGGGACAGGAGGCCCAGTACTTC.

This clone showed up just a few times. The rearrangement joins TRBV18 to TRBJ1-1; 8 bases line up with TRBD1. Per the germline V gene, CDR1 is KGHSH and CDR2 is LQKENI. The CDR3 consists of 15 residues. The V and J ends lost 5 bases and 6 bases, in that order; junction bases with no gene match: 11. For the CDR3, the DNA is TGTGCCAGCTCAAACCAGGGGGCGCTTGGCGCTGAAGCTTTCTTT. The encoded protein is CASSNQGALGAEAFF.